This T cell receptor (beta chain) was recorded in a study of T cell repertoires in cytomegalovirus infection. The CDR3 is made up of 16 amino acids. The V gene lost 5 bases and the J gene lost 4 bases, with 20 bases spanning the gap. Each CDR3 protein gets one entry after TCRdb re-called the reads with MiXCR. The sample contains about 270,000 distinct CDR3 sequences, less than 25% of which appear only once. This clonotype was picked up many times. The antigen remains undetermined. The receptor's source is a human donor in good health (CMV status not recorded). Some clones in this sample may be carry-over from other donors' samples. This material consisted of cultured PBMCs, taken from culture after CMV antigen stimulation. V is TRBV12-3 or TRBV12-4 and J is TRBJ1-1; tentatively, D is TRBD1 (5 bases). CDR3 residues: CASSPPNQGASTEAFF. The CDR3 nucleotides read TGTGCCAGCAGTCCCCCGAACCAGGGCGCCAGCACTGAAGCTTTCTTT.